The next 5 T cell receptor beta chains were all read from a single sample in a study of blood T cell repertoires in COVID-19. Sequencing used immunoSEQ multiplex PCR; TCRdb keeps in-frame clones, though not all of them. Of some 90,000 clones in the sample, approximately 88% were seen once. Sequencing was performed on peripheral blood. The receptors were gathered from a woman aged 55 to 70 with COVID-19, enrolled during active disease.

The chain recombines TRBV3-1 (or the pseudogene TRBV3-2) with TRBJ2-7, with unresolved D. The ends were cut back, 3 bases at V and 9 bases at J, with 12 bases in the middle. Germline lookup yields CDR1 LGHDT and CDR2 YNNKEL (reference sequence). The CDR3 consists of 12 residues. CDR3 sequence: CASSHSGIGQYF. DNA for the CDR3: TGTGCCAGCAGCCATTCGGGTATCGGGCAGTACTTC.

The rearrangement uses TRBV2 and TRBJ1-6; the D is unclear. V lost 6 bases, J lost 0 bases, and 6 bases lay in between. This CDR3 has 14 amino acids. Looked up from germline, CDR1 is SNHLY and CDR2 is FYNNEI. The CDR3 region has the DNA TGTGCCAGCAGGTACAGCTCCTATAATTCACCCCTCCACTTT. It encodes CASRYSSYNSPLHF. Together with reference TRBV2 and TRBJ1-6, the CDR3 gives the full variable domain: EPEVTQTPSHQVTQMGQEVILRCVPISNHLYFYWYRQILGQKVEFLVSFYNNEISEKSEIFDDQFSVERPDGSNFTLKIRSTKLEDSAMYFCASRYSSYNSPLHFGNGTRLTVT.

CDR3 DNA sequence: TGTGCCAGCAGAATCCGCGGCCTTGGCGGCGAGCAGTACTTC. This sequence encodes CASRIRGLGGEQYF. V gene TRBV6-1 combines with J gene TRBJ2-7; no reliable D call. This CDR3 comprises 14 residues. Germline values: CDR1 MNHNS, CDR2 SASEGT. The V end was cut by 6 bases, the J end by 6 bases, with 18 bases between.

The rearrangement links TRBV6-2 or TRBV6-3 to TRBJ2-1; D is possibly TRBD1 (6 bases). From germline, CDR1 is MNHEY and CDR2 SVGEGT. The CDR3 has 13 amino acids. Trimming shortened V by 2 bases and J by 7 bases, and 9 bases separated the two germline ends. CDR3 DNA sequence: TGTGCCAGCAGTTACGGGACATCAAATGAGCAGTTCTTC. It yields the protein CASSYGTSNEQFF.

J is TRBJ1-2 and V is TRBV19; 10 bases fit TRBD1. The CDR3 is 14 amino acids. With V trimmed by 3 bases and J by 6 bases, 4 bases remained unmatched. From germline, CDR1 is LNHDA and CDR2 SQIVND (reference sequence). CDR3 sequence (DNA): TGTGCCAGTAGTATCAGGACAGGGGGAAATGGCTACACCTTC. It yields the protein CASSIRTGGNGYTF.